This T cell receptor beta chain appears in the sequencing data of a study of blood T cells in healthy people across ages. Combining a sample-barcoded 5' primer with a J-beta primer mix, a second PCR ran for about 6 to 11 cycles. Template switching added a 12-random-nucleotide identifier to every cDNA molecule. One entry per CDR3 protein results from TCRdb running MiXCR on the 5' RACE reads. This table holds fewer than 1 million distinct CDR3 sequences, around 42% found once. The study drew donors from healthy Caucasian individuals in Russia aged roughly 6 to 100. Every donor gave roughly 9.2 milliliters of peripheral blood. After removal of 7 bases from V and 2 bases from J, the junction contained 9 bases not matched to a gene. The CDR3 loop spans 16 amino acids. CDR1 and CDR2 from the germline V gene are MNHNS and SASEGT.

The sequencing input was blood. The gene calls are TRBV6-1 and TRBJ1-2; 11 bases are a match to TRBD1. This receptor was obtained from a man in his 60s in good health. The CDR3 sequence: CASTKSGQGGNYGYTF. As DNA, the CDR3 is TGTGCCAGCACCAAGTCGGGACAGGGGGGAAACTATGGCTACACCTTC.